Below are 8 T cell receptor beta chains sequenced from a single sample in a study of T cells in Graves' hyperthyroidism and ophthalmopathy. Amplified TCR beta CDR3 regions came from RNA transcripts. The HTBI set primed first-round TCR CDR3 RT-PCR. TCRdb redid the calling of the multiplex PCR reads with MiXCR, one entry per CDR3 protein. This repertoire shows a few hundred thousand distinct CDR3 sequences, roughly a sixth found once; its top ten account for approximately 16%. The sequenced sample was blood. Source of these receptors: a woman aged 18 to 35 with Graves' ophthalmopathy.

This clonotype has a handful of counts. The chain has TRBV4-2 and TRBJ1-3; possibly TRBD1 for D (5 bases). The germline V gene has CDR1 LGHNA and CDR2 YNFKEQ. Trimming shortened V by 4 bases and J by 8 bases, and 12 bases separated the two germline ends. The CDR3 spans 13 residues. The CDR3 reads CASSRSRDDTIYF. The CDR3 DNA reads TGTGCCAGCAGCCGCTCCCGGGACGACACCATATATTTT.

This clonotype was counted only a few times. V and J are TRBV6-5 and TRBJ1-1; D is possibly TRBD1 (6 bases). The CDR3 is made up of 15 amino acids. V was cut by 7 bases and J by 5 bases, with 20 bases left in between. Germline assignment: CDR1 MNHEY and CDR2 SVGAGI. The CDR3 DNA sequence: TGTGCCAGCATTAACTCGGCGGGGGGCGGAACTGAAGCTTTCTTT. Protein: CASINSAGGGTEAFF.

This clonotype was found many times. V and J are TRBV7-8 and TRBJ1-5; D might be TRBD1 (6 bases). Trimming stripped 1 base from V and 5 bases from J, with 12 bases between. Looked up from germline, CDR1 is SGHVS and CDR2 is FQNEAQ. The CDR3 covers 15 residues. CDR3 loop: CASSLEGGPYQPQHF. In DNA, the CDR3 is TGTGCCAGCAGCTTAGAAGGGGGGCCCTATCAGCCCCAGCATTTT. Using reference TRBV7-8 and TRBJ1-5 for the parts outside the CDR3, the full variable domain is GAGVSQSPRYKVAKRGQDVALRCDPISGHVSLFWYQQALGQGPEFLTYFQNEAQLDKSGLPSDRFFAERPEGSVSTLKIQRTQQEDSAVYLCASSLEGGPYQPQHFGDGTRLSIL.

This clonotype was detected many times. This chain uses TRBV30 with TRBJ1-1; D gene uncertain. The germline V gene has CDR1 GTSNPN and CDR2 SVGIG (reference sequence). V was cut by 0 bases and J by 5 bases, with 13 bases left in between. The length of the CDR3 is 14 residues. The CDR3 DNA reads TGTGCCTGGAGTGTACCAGGAGAGGGAACTGAAGCTTTCTTT. It is translated as CAWSVPGEGTEAFF. Together with reference TRBV30 and TRBJ1-1, the CDR3 gives the full variable domain: SQTIHQWPATLVQPVGSPLSLECTVEGTSNPNLYWYRQAAGRGLQLLFYSVGIGQISSEVPQNLSASRPQDRQFILSSKKLLLSDSGFYLCAWSVPGEGTEAFFGQGTRLTVV.

The chain links TRBV28 to TRBJ1-3, with 9 bases lining up with TRBD1. This CDR3 spans 14 amino acids. Germline V CDR1 and CDR2: MDHEN, SYDVKM. The J segment lost 3 bases and the V segment lost 4 bases, leaving 1 base of the junction unmatched. In DNA, the CDR3 is TGTGCCAGCAGTTGGACAGGGGATGGAAACACCATATATTTT. This gives the protein CASSWTGDGNTIYF.

Ten or more counts support this clonotype. The gene calls are TRBV6-1 and TRBJ1-1; possibly TRBD1 for D (6 bases). Germline CDR1 and CDR2: MNHNS and SASEGT. Trimming took off 3 bases at V and 0 bases at J, with 11 bases between the two ends. The CDR3 extends over 15 amino acids. The DNA for the CDR3 is TGTGCCAGCAGTGACGGGGGCGCGATGAACACTGAAGCTTTCTTT. It yields the protein CASSDGGAMNTEAFF.

This clonotype was seen ten or more times. The chain combines TRBV5-1 with TRBJ2-1; maybe TRBD2 (6 bases). V was pared by 3 bases and J by 8 bases, with 12 bases between. From germline, CDR1 is SGHRS and CDR2 YFSETQ. The CDR3 is 13 residues long. The CDR3 DNA follows: TGCGCCAGCAGCTCGGCGGGGAAGTATGAGCAGTTCTTC. Protein sequence: CASSSAGKYEQFF.

V is TRBV6-2 or TRBV6-3 and J is TRBJ1-4; no clear D gene. This CDR3 spans 16 amino acids. CDR1 is MNHEY, CDR2 SVGEGT, per germline. V lost 6 bases, J lost 8 bases, and 22 bases lay in between. CDR3 amino acids: CASSGEGGTGKEKLFF. CDR3 in DNA: TGTGCCAGCAGCGGAGAGGGAGGAACGGGGAAGGAAAAACTGTTTTTT.